The rows below give T cell receptor beta chains drawn from one sample of a study of PD-1 blockade in classical Hodgkin lymphoma. The assay was immunoSEQ multiplex PCR, and TCRdb's table has in-frame clones only and misses some. The repertoire holds some 86,000 clones, about nine tenths seen once, with around 3% in the top ten. Sample: peripheral blood mononuclear cells (PBMCs), taken before the fourth cycle of nivolumab. These receptors came from a human donor with classical Hodgkin lymphoma. The CDR3 runs from the conserved cysteine through the conserved F or W. D genes are given only for firm matches. Clone size appears in some rows only: once, few, many, or a class for an expanded clone.

clone_size	v_call	d_call	j_call	cdr3_nt	cdr3_aa
NA	TRBV5-4	NA	TRBJ2-7	TGTGCCAGCAGCTTGGCTAGCCCACCCTACGAGCAGTACTTC	CASSLASPPYEQYF
NA	TRBV5-1	NA	TRBJ1-2	TGCGCCAGCAGGACAGGATCGGCCCAGGCTAACTATGGCTACACCTTC	CASRTGSAQANYGYTF
NA	TRBV15	TRBD2	TRBJ2-1	TGTGCCACCAGCCCGCAGAGTTTAGCGGGGGGGGTATACAATGAGCAGTTCTTC	CATSPQSLAGGVYNEQFF
NA	TRBV29-1	TRBD1	TRBJ2-7	TGCAGCGTTGAATGGGACAGGTCCTACGAGCAGTACTTC	CSVEWDRSYEQYF
NA	TRBV12-2	NA	TRBJ1-1	TGTGCACTCTTCAGGGGCGACACTGAAGCTTTCTTT	CALFRGDTEAFF
NA	TRBV5-1	NA	TRBJ1-1	TGCGCCAGCAGCAATCCCAGGGGAAACACTGAAGCTTTCTTT	CASSNPRGNTEAFF
once	TRBV7-8	NA	TRBJ2-1	TGTGCCAGCAGCCTTAATACCAGGTTAACCCCCAATGAGCAGTTCTTC	CASSLNTRLTPNEQFF
NA	TRBV7-2	TRBD1	TRBJ1-6	TGTGCCAGCAGCTTGGGGACAGAGAATTCACCCCTCCACTTT	CASSLGTENSPLHF
NA	TRBV7-6	NA	TRBJ1-1	TGTGCCAGCAGCTTCGCGGGGGGTGGGACGCTGGGCACTGAAGCTTTCTTT	CASSFAGGGTLGTEAFF
NA	TRBV19	NA	TRBJ2-1	TGTGCCAGTAGTATCGGTTCCATACCTAATGAGCAGTTCTTC	CASSIGSIPNEQFF
NA	TRBV4-2	NA	TRBJ1-5	TGTGCCAGCAGCCAAGCCTACAATAGCAATCAGCCCCAGCATTTT	CASSQAYNSNQPQHF
NA	TRBV4-2	NA	TRBJ1-2	TGTGCCAGCAGCCCCGATGGGGGGGCGCAGCCCTACACCTTC	CASSPDGGAQPYTF
NA	TRBV30	NA	TRBJ2-5	TGTGCCCTGGAGCGCGGCACAGGGAAAGAGACCCAGTACTTC	CALERGTGKETQYF
NA	TRBV5-8	NA	TRBJ2-4	TGTGCCAGCAGCTTTCAACCCGGGATACAGCTCGAGTACTTC	CASSFQPGIQLEYF
NA	TRBV4-1	NA	TRBJ1-4	TGCGCCAGCAGCCAAGAGTCCGGTACTAATGAAAAACTGTTTTTT	CASSQESGTNEKLFF
NA	TRBV11-2	NA	TRBJ1-2	TGTGCCAGCAGCCCCCGGAACTACTATGGCTACACCTTC	CASSPRNYYGYTF
NA	TRBV4-1	NA	TRBJ2-7	TGCGCCAGCAGCCAAGATACTGACTTCTACGAGCAGTACTTC	CASSQDTDFYEQYF
NA	TRBV15	TRBD1	TRBJ2-1	TGTGCCACCGGGACAGTTTACAATGAGCAGTTCTTC	CATGTVYNEQFF
NA	TRBV7-6	NA	TRBJ2-2	TGTGCCAGCAGCTTAGCAACAGGGTCCATTGTAAGAAACACCGGGGAGCTGTTTTTT	CASSLATGSIVRNTGELFF
once	TRBV7-6	NA	TRBJ1-6	TGTGCCAGCAGCTCGACACCCTATAATTCACCCCTCCACTTT	CASSSTPYNSPLHF
NA	TRBV30	NA	TRBJ1-6	TGTGCCTGGGCAACGTATAATTCACCCCTCCACTTT	CAWATYNSPLHF
NA	TRBV6-5	NA	TRBJ2-7	TGTGCCAGCAGTTACACGTGGAGATCCTACGAGCAGTACTTC	CASSYTWRSYEQYF
once	TRBV7-9	TRBD1	TRBJ2-7	TGTGCCAGCAGCTCCCCCGGGACAGGGGTTTCTTACGAGCAGTACTTC	CASSSPGTGVSYEQYF
NA	TRBV5-6	NA	TRBJ1-4	TGTGCCAGCAGCTTCAAGGACGCTAATGAAAAACTGTTTTTT	CASSFKDANEKLFF
NA	TRBV21-1	NA	TRBJ2-5	TGTGCCAGCAGCAAAGCGGAGACCCAGTACTTC	CASSKAETQYF
NA	TRBV7-3	TRBD2	TRBJ2-3	TGTGCCAGCAGCTCAGCGATAGCGGGGGGTCCAGATACGCAGTATTTT	CASSSAIAGGPDTQYF